This T cell receptor (beta chain) comes out of a study of PD-L1 blockade in urothelial cancer. Study-level information: Patients with male sex and bladder-origin urothelial cancer accounted for about 85% of the roughly 30 enrolled. Once treatment had started, blood was analyzed at 3 weeks (second dose) and again at 6 weeks. T cell content in blood samples showed a median of about 140,000.

Measured with immunoSEQ multiplex PCR; TCRdb has only the in-frame clones, and not every one. This sample yields roughly 91,000 clones, of which 85% are seen a single time; 14% belongs to the top ten. The germline CDR1 and CDR2 sequences are SGDLS and YYNGEE. This CDR3 is 17 amino acids long. Trimming took 3 bases from V and 2 from J; bases not matched to a gene: 11. The time point denotes: pretreatment peripheral blood. The V call is TRBV9, the J call TRBJ2-1; 7 bases map to TRBD2. Sequenced here: PBMCs, sampled around atezolizumab (anti-PD-L1) treatment. The receptor was derived from a man aged 55 to 70 with urothelial cancer. The CDR3 is CASSEASSGTTYNEQFF. For the CDR3, the DNA is TGTGCCAGCAGCGAGGCGTCTAGCGGCACTACCTACAATGAGCAGTTCTTC.